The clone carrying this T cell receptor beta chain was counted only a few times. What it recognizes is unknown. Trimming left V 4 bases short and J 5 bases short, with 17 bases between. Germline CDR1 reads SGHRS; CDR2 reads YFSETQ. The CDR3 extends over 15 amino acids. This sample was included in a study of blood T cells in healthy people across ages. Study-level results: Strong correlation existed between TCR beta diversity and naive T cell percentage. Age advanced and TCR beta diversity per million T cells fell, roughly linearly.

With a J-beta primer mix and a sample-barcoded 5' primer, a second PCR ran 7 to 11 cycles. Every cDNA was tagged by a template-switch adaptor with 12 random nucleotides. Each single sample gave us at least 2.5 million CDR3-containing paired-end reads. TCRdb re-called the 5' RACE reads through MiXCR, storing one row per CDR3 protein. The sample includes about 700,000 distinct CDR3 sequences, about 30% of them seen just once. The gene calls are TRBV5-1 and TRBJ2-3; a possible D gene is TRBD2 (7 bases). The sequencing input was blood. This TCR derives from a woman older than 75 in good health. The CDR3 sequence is CASSRGAVDQDTQYF. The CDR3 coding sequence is TGCGCCAGCAGCCGGGGGGCGGTGGATCAAGATACGCAGTATTTT.